These 12 T cell receptor beta chains share one sample of origin, sequenced in a study of T cell responses to AZD1222 COVID-19 vaccine. Assay used: immunoSEQ multiplex PCR; TCRdb lists only in-frame clones, some missing. Here the sample spans 100,000 or so clones, 89% being singletons. The source material was peripheral blood, sampled 28 days after the second AZD1222 dose. These receptors all come from an adult who received the AZD1222 COVID-19 vaccine.

In this sample, this clone turned up once. This rearrangement joins TRBV7-3 to TRBJ1-1; 11 bases align to TRBD1. V shed 3 bases, J shed 5 bases, and the junction held 2 bases outside the gene matches. This CDR3 has 14 amino acids. Germline V gene sequence: CDR1 SGHTA, CDR2 FQGTGA. The CDR3 DNA reads as TGTGCCAGCAGCTTCCGGGACAGGGGGACTGAAGCTTTCTTT. Its translation: CASSFRDRGTEAFF.

The rearrangement joins TRBV27 to TRBJ1-5, with TRBD1 matching over 7 bases. Trimming at V came to 4 bases and at J to 6 bases, leaving 6 bases not matched to a gene. Germline CDR1 and CDR2: MNHEY and SMNVEV (reference sequence). The CDR3 sequence is 14 residues long. CDR3 DNA: TGTGCCAGCAGTTCACGACAGGGCTCTCAGCCCCAGCATTTT. It encodes CASSSRQGSQPQHF.

The genes are TRBV28 and TRBJ1-1; TRBD1 is a possible D gene (6 bases). Trimming cost V 7 bases and J 4 bases, with 16 bases left between them. The CDR3 loop spans 14 amino acids. Germline CDR1 and CDR2: MDHEN and SYDVKM. The CDR3 here is CASISGGLVTEAFF. Here the CDR3 DNA reads TGTGCCAGCATCTCTGGGGGGCTGGTCACTGAAGCTTTCTTT.

The J gene is TRBJ1-1, the V gene TRBV19, with 8 positions matching TRBD1. The germline V gene has CDR1 LNHDA and CDR2 SQIVND (reference sequence). With V trimmed by 4 bases and J by 5 bases, 9 bases remained unmatched. This CDR3 is built from 15 residues. The chain's CDR3 is CASSRVTGGGTEAFF. Written as DNA, the CDR3 is TGTGCCAGTAGTAGAGTAACAGGGGGAGGGACTGAAGCTTTCTTT.

There are a few counts of this clone. The J gene is TRBJ2-1, the V gene TRBV29-1; 7 bases match TRBD1. This CDR3 spans 16 amino acids. J gave up 1 base and V 4 bases, and 10 bases lay outside the gene matches. Looked up from germline, CDR1 is SQVTM and CDR2 is ANQGSEA. The CDR3 sequence is CSVGQGRGQSYNEQFF. CDR3 bases: TGCAGCGTTGGGCAGGGACGGGGACAGTCCTACAATGAGCAGTTCTTC.

This clone appeared a few times. This chain uses TRBV19 with TRBJ1-1; no reliable D call. Per the germline V gene, CDR1 is LNHDA and CDR2 is SQIVND (reference sequence). The CDR3 runs 13 residues. Trimming stripped 3 bases from V and 2 bases from J, with 7 bases between. The chain's CDR3 is CASSMGQNTEAFF. The CDR3 coding sequence is TGTGCCAGTAGTATGGGCCAAAACACTGAAGCTTTCTTT.

The V gene is TRBV18, the J gene TRBJ2-2; D is unclear. This CDR3 spans 15 amino acids. Trimming shortened V by 0 bases and J by 6 bases, and 11 bases separated the two germline ends. From germline, CDR1 is KGHSH and CDR2 LQKENI. This CDR3 reads CASSPPSSYPGELFF. For the CDR3, the DNA is TGTGCCAGCTCACCACCGTCGTCCTATCCCGGGGAGCTGTTTTTT.

Here the CDR3 DNA reads TGTGCCACCAGCACCGCCCTAGCGGGGGGTCAACGCTACACCTTC. As protein: CATSTALAGGQRYTF. The chain links TRBV15 to TRBJ1-2; a weak D match, TRBD1 (5 bases). Trimming stripped 4 bases from V and 9 bases from J, with 21 bases between. Germline V gene lookup returns CDR1 LNHNV and CDR2 YYDKDF (reference sequence). This CDR3 comprises 15 residues.

The sample holds a few counts of this clone. The chain employs TRBV4-2 and TRBJ1-1; maybe TRBD1 (5 bases). Trimming left V 4 bases short and J 1 base short, with 10 bases between. Germline V gives CDR1 LGHNA, CDR2 YNFKEQ. The CDR3 consists of 14 residues. CDR3 loop: CASSRLGTNTEAFF. The CDR3 DNA reads TGTGCCAGCAGCCGGCTCGGGACGAACACTGAAGCTTTCTTT.

The rearrangement uses TRBV5-1 and TRBJ1-4, with 8 bases aligning to TRBD1. Trimming cost V 4 bases and J 7 bases; bases outside gene matches: 6. The germline V gene has CDR1 SGHRS and CDR2 YFSETQ. CDR3 size: 14 residues. This chain's CDR3 is CASSQPGGVEKLFF. The CDR3 DNA reads TGCGCCAGCAGCCAACCAGGGGGCGTTGAAAAACTGTTTTTT.

This clone was recorded only once. The gene calls are TRBV20-1 and TRBJ1-4; TRBD1 might be the D (5 bases). Germline loops: CDR1 DFQATT, CDR2 SNEGSKA (reference sequence). The ends were cut back, 6 bases at V and 5 bases at J, with 7 bases in the middle. This CDR3 is built from 11 residues. This CDR3 reads CSAQGNEKLFF. For the CDR3, the DNA is TGCAGTGCCCAGGGCAATGAAAAACTGTTTTTT.

J is TRBJ1-1 and V is TRBV7-9; D remains ambiguous. The CDR3 consists of 14 residues. Germline CDR1 is SEHNR and CDR2 is FQNEAQ (reference sequence). Trimming took 2 bases from V and 4 from J, leaving 11 bases between them. The CDR3 region has the DNA TGTGCCAGCAGCTTACAGACGGTTGGCACTGAAGCTTTCTTT. This codes for CASSLQTVGTEAFF.